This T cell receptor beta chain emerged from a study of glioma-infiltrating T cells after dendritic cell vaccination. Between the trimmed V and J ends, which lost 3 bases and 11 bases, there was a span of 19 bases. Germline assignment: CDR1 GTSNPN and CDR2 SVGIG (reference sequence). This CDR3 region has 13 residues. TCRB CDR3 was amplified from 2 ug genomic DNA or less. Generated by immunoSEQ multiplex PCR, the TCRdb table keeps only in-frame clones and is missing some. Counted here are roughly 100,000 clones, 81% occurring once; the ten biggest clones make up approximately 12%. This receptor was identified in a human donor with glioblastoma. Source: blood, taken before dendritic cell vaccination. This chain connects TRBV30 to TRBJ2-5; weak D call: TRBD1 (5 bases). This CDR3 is CAWSPTGAEEQYF. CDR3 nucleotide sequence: TGTGCCTGGAGCCCCACTGGGGCGGAAGAGCAGTACTTC. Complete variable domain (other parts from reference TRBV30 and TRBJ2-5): SQTIHQWPATLVQPVGSPLSLECTVEGTSNPNLYWYRQAAGRGLQLLFYSVGIGQISSEVPQNLSASRPQDRQFILSSKKLLLSDSGFYLCAWSPTGAEEQYFGPGTRLLVL.